This TCR beta chain was retrieved from a study of blood T cell repertoires in COVID-19. Study-level information: COVID-19 samples from acute and convalescent phases originated in the United States, Italy and Spain. The analysed material was cDNA or gDNA that came from T cells, B-cell-depleted T cells, or PBMCs.

TCRdb's table, derived via immunoSEQ multiplex PCR, lists solely in-frame clones and lacks some. The sample consists of roughly 240,000 clones, around 86% of them appearing once. The germline V and J ends were trimmed by 7 bases and 0 bases, with 9 bases remaining between them. CDR1 is SQVTM, CDR2 ANQGSEA, per germline. This CDR3 region has 12 residues. Cohort assignment relied on participant-reported clinical history. Two negative PCRs, clearance, or symptom resolution were required of recovered Cohort 3 donors. The chain has TRBV29-1 and TRBJ1-1; no firm D call. The sequencing sample was made of PBMCs or T cells enriched from blood (not recorded which). The TCR sequence derives from a woman aged 45-65 years who had recovered from COVID-19. CDR3 DNA sequence: TGCAGCGGATTAGATATGAACACTGAAGCTTTCTTT. It encodes CSGLDMNTEAFF.